This T cell receptor beta chain derives from a study of T cells in Graves' hyperthyroidism and ophthalmopathy. In the study overall: The blood sample was taken at first diagnosis, before treatment began. Study-wide results and caveats: Progression to ophthalmopathy was predicted a median of about 6.6 months early.

Germline V gives CDR1 MDHEN, CDR2 SYDVKM. The ends lost 4 bases at V and 13 bases at J; junction bases unmatched: 4. The CDR3 is 12 residues long. Amplification yielded TCR beta CDR3 regions, with RNA transcripts as the source. A set of HTBI primers served as the primers for a first-round RT-PCR of the TCR CDR3. TCRdb reprocessed the multiplex PCR reads via MiXCR and lists one record per CDR3 protein. The data show some 250,000 distinct CDR3 sequences, with more than 14% seen just once and 10% to 15% held by the top ten. The table lists this clonotype with a few counts. Its antigen is as yet unknown. The chain has TRBV28 and TRBJ2-7; 13 positions agree with TRBD2. The clonotype comes from a woman aged 35 to 49 with Graves' hyperthyroidism that later progressed to Graves' ophthalmopathy. Sequencing was done on a sample of blood. In DNA form, the CDR3 reads TGTGCCAGCAGTTATACTAGCGGGAGGGCATACTTC. Its translation: CASSYTSGRAYF.